The sequence of this T cell receptor (beta chain) was determined in a study of cytomegalovirus exposure and HLA in healthy donors. At the level of the study: The 130 or so validation repertoires, a later analysis reported, used the same platform as the roughly 660 repertoires from the first cohort. Whole-study results and caveats: There were around 160 TCR beta chains listed as cytomegalovirus-associated.

The donors were in the 120-subject validation cohort, distinct from the 666-subject first cohort. The germline V gene encodes CDR1 LNHNV and CDR2 YYDKDF (reference sequence). The V and J ends lost 6 bases and 0 bases respectively, with 14 bases between them. This CDR3 comprises 15 residues. Sequencing used immunoSEQ multiplex PCR; TCRdb keeps in-frame clones, though not all of them. The sample lists approximately 80,000 clones; approximately 93% were seen once. For this clone: Antigen specificity is unknown.

Input material: PBMCs. The sequence was obtained from a woman aged 25 to 39 in good health and CMV-seronegative. V and J are TRBV15 and TRBJ1-1; TRBD1 might be the D (6 bases). CDR3 sequence: CATSPGTIMNTEAFF. CDR3 coding DNA: TGTGCCACCAGTCCCGGGACAATTATGAACACTGAAGCTTTCTTT.